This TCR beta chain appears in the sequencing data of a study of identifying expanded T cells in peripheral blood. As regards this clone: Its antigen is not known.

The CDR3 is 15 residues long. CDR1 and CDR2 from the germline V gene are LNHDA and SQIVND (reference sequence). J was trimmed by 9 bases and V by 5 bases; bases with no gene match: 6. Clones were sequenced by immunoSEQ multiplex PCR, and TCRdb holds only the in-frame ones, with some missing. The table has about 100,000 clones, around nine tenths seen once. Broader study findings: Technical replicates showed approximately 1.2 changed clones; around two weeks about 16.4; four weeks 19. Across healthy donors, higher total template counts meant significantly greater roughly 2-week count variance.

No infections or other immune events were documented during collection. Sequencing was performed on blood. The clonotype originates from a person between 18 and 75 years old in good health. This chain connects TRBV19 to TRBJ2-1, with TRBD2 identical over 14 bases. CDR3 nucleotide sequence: TGTGCCAGTAGTCCTGGACTAGCGGGGGGTAGTGAGCAGTTCTTC. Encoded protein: CASSPGLAGGSEQFF.